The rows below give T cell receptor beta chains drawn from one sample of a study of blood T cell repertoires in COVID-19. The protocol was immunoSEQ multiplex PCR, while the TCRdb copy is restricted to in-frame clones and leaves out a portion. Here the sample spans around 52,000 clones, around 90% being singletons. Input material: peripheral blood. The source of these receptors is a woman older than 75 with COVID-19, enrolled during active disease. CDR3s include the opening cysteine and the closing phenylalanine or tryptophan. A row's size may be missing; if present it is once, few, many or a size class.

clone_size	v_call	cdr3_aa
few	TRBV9	CASSSGAETYNEQFF
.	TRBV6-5	CASTLAGGSYNEQFF
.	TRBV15	CATSRGGTSTDTQYF
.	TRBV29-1	CSVFSLSSYNEQFF
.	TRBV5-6	CASSLEGVETQYF
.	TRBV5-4	CASSTGGEGYTF
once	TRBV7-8	CASSLAETGTYGYTF
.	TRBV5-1	CASSLGQMANYGYTF
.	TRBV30	CAWSGQQSNEKLFF
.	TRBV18	CASSGDRLNSPLHF
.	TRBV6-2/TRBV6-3	CASSALGGNTEAFF
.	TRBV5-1	CASSLGTGVQPQHF
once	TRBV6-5	CASSTPSEIRKPQHF
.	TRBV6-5	CASRPDSRGNQPQHF
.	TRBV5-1	CASSSDPRTGMTYNSPLHF